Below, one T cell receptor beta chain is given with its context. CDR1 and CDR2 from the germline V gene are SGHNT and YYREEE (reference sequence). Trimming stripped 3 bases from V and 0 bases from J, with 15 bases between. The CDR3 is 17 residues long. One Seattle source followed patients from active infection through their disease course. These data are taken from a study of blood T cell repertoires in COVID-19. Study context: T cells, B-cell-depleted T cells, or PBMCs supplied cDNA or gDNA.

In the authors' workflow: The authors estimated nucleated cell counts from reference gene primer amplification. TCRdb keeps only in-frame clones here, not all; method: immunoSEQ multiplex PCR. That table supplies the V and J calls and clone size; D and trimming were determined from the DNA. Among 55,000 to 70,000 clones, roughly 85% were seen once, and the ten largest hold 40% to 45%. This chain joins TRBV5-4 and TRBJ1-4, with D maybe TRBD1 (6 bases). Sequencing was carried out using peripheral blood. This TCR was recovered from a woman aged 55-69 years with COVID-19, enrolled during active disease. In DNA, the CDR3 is TGTGCCAGCAGCTCCGGGACATCTCGGGCAACTAATGAAAAACTGTTTTTT. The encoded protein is CASSSGTSRATNEKLFF.